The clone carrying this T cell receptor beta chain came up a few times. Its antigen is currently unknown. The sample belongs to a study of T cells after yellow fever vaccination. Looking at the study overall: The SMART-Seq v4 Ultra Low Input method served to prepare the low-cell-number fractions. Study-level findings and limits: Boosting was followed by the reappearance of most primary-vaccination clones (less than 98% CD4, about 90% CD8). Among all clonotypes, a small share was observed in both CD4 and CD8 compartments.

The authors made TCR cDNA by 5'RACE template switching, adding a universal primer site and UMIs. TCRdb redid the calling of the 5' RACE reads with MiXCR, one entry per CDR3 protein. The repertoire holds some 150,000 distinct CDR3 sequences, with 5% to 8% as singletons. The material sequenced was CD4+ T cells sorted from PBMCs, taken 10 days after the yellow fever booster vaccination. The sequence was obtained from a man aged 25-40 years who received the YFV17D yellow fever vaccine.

For the CDR3, the DNA is TGTGCCAGCAGGAACCTGTCAATTCTAACCTACGAGCAGTACTTC. Amino acid sequence: CASRNLSILTYEQYF. The gene calls are TRBV7-2 and TRBJ2-7; D is undetermined. Trimming shortened V by 6 bases and J by 2 bases, and 17 bases separated the two germline ends. This CDR3 has 15 amino acids. Germline assignment: CDR1 SGHTA and CDR2 FQGNSA.